These T cell receptor beta chains were read from a single sample in a study of T cell responses to AZD1222 COVID-19 vaccine. Using immunoSEQ multiplex PCR, the repertoire was profiled, and TCRdb retains in-frame clones only, with some absent. The sample yields about 140,000 clones, roughly 92% seen once. Source: peripheral blood, taken on day 0 of AZD1222 vaccination. The receptors were gathered from an adult in good health. The CDR3 runs from the conserved cysteine through the conserved F or W. D genes are given only for firm matches. Size is omitted from some rows. Given values are once, few, many or a class for expanded clones.

d_call,clone_size,v_call,j_call,cdr3_aa,cdr3_nt
NA,few,TRBV14,TRBJ2-1,CASSQDMLSRTEYNEQFF,TGTGCCAGCAGCCAAGATATGTTATCCAGAACGGAGTACAATGAGCAGTTCTTC
NA,NA,TRBV19,TRBJ2-1,CASTTPPMGEQFF,TGTGCCAGTACCACCCCCCCTATGGGTGAGCAGTTCTTC
TRBD2,NA,TRBV4-2,TRBJ2-3,CASSETSGGARASTDTQYF,TGTGCCAGCAGCGAGACTAGCGGGGGGGCCCGTGCTAGCACAGATACGCAGTATTTT
NA,NA,TRBV6-2/TRBV6-3,TRBJ1-6,CASSSLPNSPLHF,TGTGCCAGCAGTTCGCTACCCAATTCACCCCTCCACTTT
NA,NA,TRBV28,TRBJ1-3,CASSSPDKIGNTIYF,TGTGCCAGCAGTTCCCCTGACAAAATTGGAAACACCATATATTTT
NA,NA,TRBV28,TRBJ1-2,CASVIANYGYTF,TGTGCCAGCGTCATAGCTAACTATGGCTACACCTTC
TRBD1,NA,TRBV28,TRBJ1-1,CASSSPGTGSNTEAFF,TGTGCCAGCAGTTCGCCCGGGACAGGGTCGAACACTGAAGCTTTCTTT
NA,NA,TRBV2,TRBJ1-6,CASKLGESSYNSPLHF,TGTGCCAGCAAGCTAGGGGAGAGCTCCTATAATTCACCCCTCCACTTT
NA,NA,TRBV28,TRBJ1-1,CASSFLAQGENTEAFF,TGTGCCAGCAGTTTCCTTGCTCAGGGTGAAAACACTGAAGCTTTCTTT
NA,NA,TRBV5-5,TRBJ1-1,CASSSTADTEAFF,TGTGCCAGCAGCTCTACAGCTGACACTGAAGCTTTCTTT
TRBD1,NA,TRBV28,TRBJ1-2,CASSPRDRRRTSGYTF,TGTGCCAGCAGTCCAAGGGACAGAAGACGTACTTCTGGCTACACCTTC
NA,NA,TRBV28,TRBJ2-1,CASSFRGGGNEQFF,TGTGCCAGCAGTTTCAGGGGTGGTGGGAATGAGCAGTTCTTC
TRBD1,NA,TRBV2,TRBJ2-1,CASMGQEVGSEQFF,TGTGCCAGCATGGGACAGGAAGTTGGGAGTGAGCAGTTCTTC
TRBD1,NA,TRBV5-6,TRBJ2-3,CASSGRGQSTDTQYF,TGTGCCAGCAGCGGCAGGGGGCAAAGCACAGATACGCAGTATTTT
TRBD1,NA,TRBV6-4,TRBJ2-3,CASSGTGGTDTQYF,TGTGCCAGCAGTGGGACAGGGGGCACAGATACGCAGTATTTT
TRBD1,once,TRBV2,TRBJ2-4,CASSEGQGLGEAKNIQYF,TGTGCCAGCAGTGAAGGACAGGGTTTGGGGGAAGCCAAAAACATTCAGTACTTC
NA,NA,TRBV18,TRBJ2-5,CASSPQNGVGETQYF,TGTGCCAGCTCGCCCCAAAATGGGGTGGGAGAGACCCAGTACTTC
TRBD2,NA,TRBV19,TRBJ2-7,CASKYGGLAGETYEQYF,TGTGCCAGTAAATATGGGGGACTAGCGGGCGAAACCTACGAGCAGTACTTC
TRBD2,once,TRBV14,TRBJ2-1,CASSHILAGGSEQFF,TGTGCCAGCAGCCATATCCTAGCGGGGGGGAGTGAGCAGTTCTTC
NA,NA,TRBV4-1,TRBJ1-1,CASSVTVNTEAFF,TGCGCCAGCAGCGTTACTGTGAACACTGAAGCTTTCTTT
NA,NA,TRBV11-2,TRBJ1-2,CASSRSVGLGYGYTF,TGTGCCAGCAGCCGCAGCGTAGGGTTGGGGTATGGCTACACCTTC
NA,NA,TRBV6-5,TRBJ1-4,CASSPVGFANEKLFF,TGTGCCAGCAGCCCCGTTGGTTTCGCTAATGAAAAACTGTTTTTT
TRBD2,few,TRBV2,TRBJ2-5,CASRKGLAGQETQYF,TGTGCCAGCAGGAAGGGGTTAGCGGGACAAGAGACCCAGTACTTC
NA,NA,TRBV11-3,TRBJ2-7,CASSLSTGYEQYF,TGTGCCAGCAGCTTAAGTACGGGCTACGAGCAGTACTTC
NA,few,TRBV28,TRBJ2-7,CASSSLTWPHLRIEQYF,TGTGCCAGCAGTTCCCTGACGTGGCCCCATCTCCGGATCGAGCAGTACTTC
NA,NA,TRBV19,TRBJ2-2,CASSILGGTGELFF,TGTGCCAGTAGTATTCTGGGTGGCACCGGGGAGCTGTTTTTT
NA,once,TRBV7-9,TRBJ1-2,CASTLASNYGYTF,TGTGCCAGCACCCTGGCGTCTAACTATGGCTACACCTTC
NA,NA,TRBV12-3/TRBV12-4,TRBJ2-7,CASSYGLGEQYF,TGTGCCAGCAGTTACGGACTGGGCGAGCAGTACTTC
NA,NA,TRBV28,TRBJ1-1,CASRPPGTVGTEAFF,TGTGCCAGCAGGCCCCCTGGGACGGTGGGCACTGAAGCTTTCTTT
NA,once,TRBV27,TRBJ2-2,CASSRPGAGELFF,TGTGCCAGCAGTAGACCGGGGGCCGGGGAGCTGTTTTTT
NA,NA,TRBV7-9,TRBJ2-7,CASSLADSYEQYF,TGTGCCAGCAGCTTAGCTGACAGCTACGAGCAGTACTTC
NA,NA,TRBV6-1,TRBJ2-2,CASSEGLFLTGRGGELFF,TGTGCCAGCAGTGAAGGCCTTTTTTTGACGGGCCGGGGCGGGGAGCTGTTTTTT
TRBD1,NA,TRBV5-1,TRBJ2-7,CASSQGQGAKEQYF,TGCGCCAGCAGCCAGGGACAGGGGGCAAAAGAGCAGTACTTC
TRBD1,NA,TRBV5-1,TRBJ2-7,CASSYYGTGRYEQYF,TGCGCCAGCAGCTACTACGGGACAGGGAGGTACGAGCAGTACTTC
NA,NA,TRBV2,TRBJ1-5,CASNTVGNQPQHF,TGTGCCAGCAATACGGTAGGCAATCAGCCCCAGCATTTT
NA,NA,TRBV5-1,TRBJ2-2,CASSLAKGANTGELFF,TGCGCCAGCAGCTTGGCAAAAGGGGCGAACACCGGGGAGCTGTTTTTT
TRBD1,NA,TRBV27,TRBJ2-7,CASSLQGARYEQYF,TGTGCCAGCAGTCTCCAGGGGGCGAGGTACGAGCAGTACTTC
TRBD2,NA,TRBV5-5,TRBJ2-1,CASSFLVPAGGYNEQFF,TGTGCCAGCAGCTTCCTGGTTCCAGCGGGGGGCTACAATGAGCAGTTCTTC
NA,NA,TRBV6-1,TRBJ2-2,CASSDWTTNTGELFF,TGTGCCAGCAGTGATTGGACAACGAACACCGGGGAGCTGTTTTTT
NA,NA,TRBV28,TRBJ2-5,CASSFRGAEYF,TGTGCCAGCAGTTTCCGGGGGGCGGAGTACTTC
NA,NA,TRBV7-2,TRBJ2-7,CASSLIGVRATGYEQYF,TGTGCCAGCAGCTTAATAGGGGTTAGGGCCACCGGATACGAGCAGTACTTC
TRBD1,NA,TRBV27,TRBJ2-7,CASRIGTGTYEQYF,TGTGCCAGCAGAATAGGGACAGGTACCTACGAGCAGTACTTC